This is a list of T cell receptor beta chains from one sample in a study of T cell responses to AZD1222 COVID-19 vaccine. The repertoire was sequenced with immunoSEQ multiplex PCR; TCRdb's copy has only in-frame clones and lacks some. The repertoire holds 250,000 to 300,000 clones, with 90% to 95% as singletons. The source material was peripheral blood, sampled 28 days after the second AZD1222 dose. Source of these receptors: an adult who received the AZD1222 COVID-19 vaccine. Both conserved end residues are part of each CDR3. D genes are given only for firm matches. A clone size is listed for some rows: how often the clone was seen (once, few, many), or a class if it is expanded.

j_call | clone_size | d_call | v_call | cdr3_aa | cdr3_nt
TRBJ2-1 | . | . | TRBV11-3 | CASSLGHSSSEQFF | TGTGCCAGCAGCTTGGGACATTCTTCGAGTGAGCAGTTCTTC
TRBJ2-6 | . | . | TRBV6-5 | CASSSATVANVLTF | TGTGCCAGCAGTTCCGCGACTGTGGCCAACGTCCTGACTTTC
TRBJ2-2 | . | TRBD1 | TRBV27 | CASSLWTGKSGELFF | TGTGCCAGCAGTTTATGGACAGGGAAATCCGGGGAGCTGTTTTTT
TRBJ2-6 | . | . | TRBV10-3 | CATCPGVSSGANVLTF | TGTGCCACTTGCCCTGGGGTGAGCTCTGGGGCCAACGTCCTGACTTTC
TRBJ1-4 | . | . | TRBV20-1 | CSAIDDSTTNEKLFF | TGCAGTGCTATTGACGACAGCACAACTAATGAAAAACTGTTTTTT
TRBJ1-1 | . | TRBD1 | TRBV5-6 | CASSTPGQGNTEAFF | TGTGCCAGCAGCACCCCGGGACAGGGTAACACTGAAGCTTTCTTT
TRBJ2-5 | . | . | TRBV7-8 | CASSSGRGQETQYF | TGTGCCAGCAGCTCGGGAAGGGGGCAAGAGACCCAGTACTTC
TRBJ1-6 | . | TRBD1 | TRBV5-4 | CASSLQGVNSPLHF | TGTGCCAGCAGCTTGCAGGGGGTTAATTCACCCCTCCACTTT
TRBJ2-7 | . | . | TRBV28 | CASSFGVSSYEQYF | TGTGCCAGCAGTTTTGGCGTTAGCTCCTACGAGCAGTACTTC
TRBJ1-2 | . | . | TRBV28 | CASSWTDLYGYTF | TGTGCCAGCAGTTGGACAGACCTCTATGGCTACACCTTC
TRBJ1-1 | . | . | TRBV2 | CASSRTELNTEAFF | TGTGCCAGCAGCCGGACAGAATTGAACACTGAAGCTTTCTTT
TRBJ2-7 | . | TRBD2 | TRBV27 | CASSLSGLAGDYYEQYF | TGTGCCAGCAGTTTATCGGGACTAGCGGGGGATTACTACGAGCAGTACTTC
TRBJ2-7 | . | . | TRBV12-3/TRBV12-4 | CASTMRGEQYF | TGTGCCAGCACCATGAGGGGAGAGCAGTACTTC
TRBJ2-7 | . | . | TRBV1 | CTSSPPSREQYF | TGCACCAGCAGCCCACCCTCACGGGAGCAGTACTTC
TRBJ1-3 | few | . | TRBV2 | CASSGTGIPGNTIYF | TGTGCCAGCAGTGGGACGGGGATCCCTGGAAACACCATATATTTT
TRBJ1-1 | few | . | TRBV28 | CASRKVREYAEAFF | TGTGCCAGCAGGAAGGTGAGGGAATACGCTGAAGCTTTCTTT
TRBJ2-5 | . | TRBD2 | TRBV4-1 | CASSRTSGGAGETQYF | TGCGCCAGCAGCCGGACTAGCGGGGGGGCCGGAGAGACCCAGTACTTC
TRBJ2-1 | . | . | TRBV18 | CASSPPSGLNEQFF | TGTGCCAGCTCACCACCGTCAGGGTTGAATGAGCAGTTCTTC
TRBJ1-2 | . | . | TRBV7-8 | CASSPAYGYTF | TGTGCCAGCAGCCCAGCCTATGGCTACACCTTC
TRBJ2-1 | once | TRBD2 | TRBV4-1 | CASSQGGSGRPYRIYNEQFF | TGCGCCAGCAGCCAAGGGGGTAGCGGGAGGCCCTACCGAATATACAATGAGCAGTTCTTC
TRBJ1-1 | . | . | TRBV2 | CASNVQGNTEAFF | TGTGCCAGCAACGTTCAGGGGAACACTGAAGCTTTCTTT
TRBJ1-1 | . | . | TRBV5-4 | CASSLGARAEAFF | TGTGCCAGCAGCTTGGGGGCGCGGGCTGAAGCTTTCTTT
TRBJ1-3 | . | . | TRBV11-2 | CASMTGTSGNTIYF | TGTGCCAGCATGACCGGGACCTCTGGAAACACCATATATTTT
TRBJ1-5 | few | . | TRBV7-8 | CASSATGLNQPQHF | TGTGCCAGCAGCGCCACCGGGCTCAATCAGCCCCAGCATTTT
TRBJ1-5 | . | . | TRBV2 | CASTRGGSNQPQHF | TGTGCCAGCACTAGAGGAGGGAGCAATCAGCCCCAGCATTTT
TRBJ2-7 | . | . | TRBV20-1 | CSASQGLSYEQYF | TGCAGTGCTAGTCAGGGACTCTCCTACGAGCAGTACTTC
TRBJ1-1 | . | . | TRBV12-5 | CASGLVLRGGTSGAFF | TGTGCTAGTGGTTTGGTACTAAGAGGGGGGACCTCCGGAGCTTTCTTT
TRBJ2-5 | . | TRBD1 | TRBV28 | CASSIGQGGQETQYF | TGTGCCAGCAGTATCGGACAGGGTGGCCAAGAGACCCAGTACTTC
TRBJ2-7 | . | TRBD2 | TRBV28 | CASSSPAGGAYEQYF | TGTGCCAGCAGTAGCCCGGCGGGAGGAGCCTACGAGCAGTACTTC